The rows below give T cell receptor beta chains drawn from one sample of a study of PD-1 blockade in mismatch repair-deficient tumors. The protocol was immunoSEQ multiplex PCR, while the TCRdb copy is restricted to in-frame clones and leaves out a portion. The profile covers more than 20,000 clones, with approximately 84% appearing a single time and about a sixth taken by the ten largest. The specimen comprised peripheral blood, sampled 2 weeks after starting pembrolizumab. These receptors were obtained from an adult with mismatch repair-deficient cancer. CDR3s include the opening cysteine and the closing phenylalanine or tryptophan. Only some rows state a clone size, as once, few, many or a class for expanded clones.

v_call clone_size cdr3_aa
TRBV11-2 - CASSLEPGQLYEQYF
TRBV7-2 once CASSFYNEQFF
TRBV4-3 - CASSQDFCKVSGTGCYNEQFF
TRBV10-3 - CAITPSGPSGNTIYF
TRBV7-2 once CASSLGGQLNTEAFF
TRBV4-1 - CASSQDNPSNEQFF
TRBV4-3 - CASSQQPPLAGVAKNIQYF
TRBV18 - CASSPASVNEQFF
TRBV5-1 - CASSLEVGSGANVLTF
TRBV7-2 - CASSYMNTGELFF
TRBV7-9 - CASSLIRGRKVPNEKLFF
TRBV11-1 - CASSLTTGGGISGANVLTF
TRBV6-1 - CAVDRGHEQFF
TRBV27 - CASSLIGEIADTQYF
TRBV6-5 - CASSSETGRTDTQYF
TRBV5-1 once CASSSRSGRDFTARDEQYF
TRBV6-1 - CASREYLSRIADTQYF
TRBV6-5 - CASSYRGSRADTQYF
TRBV4-1 - CASSQRVAGDNEQFF
TRBV28 - CASCPSGTSYEQYF